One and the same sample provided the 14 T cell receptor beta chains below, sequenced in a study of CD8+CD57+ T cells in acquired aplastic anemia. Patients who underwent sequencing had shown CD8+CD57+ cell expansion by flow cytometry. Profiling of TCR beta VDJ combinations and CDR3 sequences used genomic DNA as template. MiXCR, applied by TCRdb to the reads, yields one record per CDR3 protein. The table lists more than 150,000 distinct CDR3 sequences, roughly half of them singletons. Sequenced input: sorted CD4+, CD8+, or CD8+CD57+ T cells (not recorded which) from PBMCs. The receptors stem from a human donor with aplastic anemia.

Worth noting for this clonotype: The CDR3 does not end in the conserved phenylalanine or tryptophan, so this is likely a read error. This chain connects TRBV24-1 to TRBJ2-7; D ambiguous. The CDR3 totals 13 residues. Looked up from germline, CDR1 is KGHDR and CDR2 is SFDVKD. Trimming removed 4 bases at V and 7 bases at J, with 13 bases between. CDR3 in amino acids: CATSDRYGFEQYL. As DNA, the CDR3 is TGTGCCACCAGTGACCGTTATGGCTTTGAGCAGTACCTC.

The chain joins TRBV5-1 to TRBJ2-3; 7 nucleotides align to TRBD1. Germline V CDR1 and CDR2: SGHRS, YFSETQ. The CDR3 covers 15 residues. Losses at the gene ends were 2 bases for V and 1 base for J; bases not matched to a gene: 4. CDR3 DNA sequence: TGCGCCAGCAGCTTCGGGACAGATCGCACAGATACGCAGTATTTT. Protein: CASSFGTDRTDTQYF.

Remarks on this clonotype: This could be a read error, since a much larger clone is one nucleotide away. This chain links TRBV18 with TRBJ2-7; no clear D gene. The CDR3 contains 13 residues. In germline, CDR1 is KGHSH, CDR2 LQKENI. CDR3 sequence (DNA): TGTGGCAGCTCACCATTGGGCAACTACGAGCAGTACTTC. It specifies CGSSPLGNYEQYF.

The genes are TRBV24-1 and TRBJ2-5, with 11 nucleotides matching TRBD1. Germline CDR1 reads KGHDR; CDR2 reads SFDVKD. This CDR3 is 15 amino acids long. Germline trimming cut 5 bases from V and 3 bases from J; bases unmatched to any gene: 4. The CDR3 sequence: CATSAGTGGKETQYF. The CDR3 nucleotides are TGTGCCACCAGTGCCGGGACAGGGGGGAAAGAGACCCAGTACTTC.

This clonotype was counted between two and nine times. The CDR3 region is CSVKLAGGASTDTQYF. The CDR3 DNA is TGCAGCGTTAAACTAGCGGGAGGGGCTAGCACAGATACGCAGTATTTT. The V and J genes are TRBV29-1 and TRBJ2-3, with 13 nucleotides matching TRBD2. The CDR3 is 16 residues long. V lost 5 bases, J lost 0 bases, and 5 bases stayed unmatched. Germline V gene lookup returns CDR1 SQVTM and CDR2 ANQGSEA.

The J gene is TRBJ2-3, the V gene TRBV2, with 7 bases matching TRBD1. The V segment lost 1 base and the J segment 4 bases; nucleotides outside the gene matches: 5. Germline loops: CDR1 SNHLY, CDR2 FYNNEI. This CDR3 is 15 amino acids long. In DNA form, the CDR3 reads TGTGCCAGCAGTGAAGTTACGACAGGGCCAGATACGCAGTATTTT. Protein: CASSEVTTGPDTQYF.

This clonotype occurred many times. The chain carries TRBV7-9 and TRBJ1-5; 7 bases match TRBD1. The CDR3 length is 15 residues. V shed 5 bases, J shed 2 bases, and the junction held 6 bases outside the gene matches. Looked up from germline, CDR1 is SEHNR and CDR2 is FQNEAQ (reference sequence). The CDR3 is CASSQDRRGNQPQHF. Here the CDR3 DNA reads TGTGCCAGCAGCCAGGACAGGAGGGGCAATCAGCCCCAGCATTTT.

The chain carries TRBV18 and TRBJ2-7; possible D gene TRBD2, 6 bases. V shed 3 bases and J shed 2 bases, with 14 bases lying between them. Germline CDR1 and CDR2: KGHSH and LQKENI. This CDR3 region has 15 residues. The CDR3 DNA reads TGTGCCAGCTCACCCCCGGAGGGGTTAACCTACGAGCAGTACTTC. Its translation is CASSPPEGLTYEQYF.

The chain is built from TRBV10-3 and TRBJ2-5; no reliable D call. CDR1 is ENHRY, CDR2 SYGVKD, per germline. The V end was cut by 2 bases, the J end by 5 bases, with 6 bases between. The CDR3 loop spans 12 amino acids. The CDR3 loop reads CAISERRETQYF. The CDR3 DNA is TGTGCCATCAGTGAGCGTAGGGAGACCCAGTACTTC.

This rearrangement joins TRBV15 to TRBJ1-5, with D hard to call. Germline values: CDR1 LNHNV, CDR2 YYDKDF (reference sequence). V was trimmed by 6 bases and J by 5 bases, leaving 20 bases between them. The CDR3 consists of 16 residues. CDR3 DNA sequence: TGTGCCACCAGTCCGGAGGGAGGGCGAGGCTATCAGCCCCAGCATTTT. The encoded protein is CATSPEGGRGYQPQHF. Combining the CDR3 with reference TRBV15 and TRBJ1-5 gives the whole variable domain DAMVIQNPRYQVTQFGKPVTLSCSQTLNHNVMYWYQQKSSQAPKLLFHYYDKDFNNEADTPDNFQSRRPNTSFCFLDIRSPGLGDTAMYLCATSPEGGRGYQPQHFGDGTRLSIL.

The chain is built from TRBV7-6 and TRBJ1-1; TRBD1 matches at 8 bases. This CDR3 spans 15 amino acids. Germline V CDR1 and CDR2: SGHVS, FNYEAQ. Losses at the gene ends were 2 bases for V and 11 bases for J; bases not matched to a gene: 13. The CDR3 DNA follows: TGTGCCAGCAGCTTACAGGGGGCTGGGAACACTGGGGCTTTCTTT. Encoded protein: CASSLQGAGNTGAFF.

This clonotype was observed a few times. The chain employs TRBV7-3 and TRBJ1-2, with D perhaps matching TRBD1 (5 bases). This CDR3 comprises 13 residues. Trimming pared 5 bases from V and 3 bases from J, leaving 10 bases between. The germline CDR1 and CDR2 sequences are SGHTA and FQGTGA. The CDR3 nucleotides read TGTGCCAGCAGCGTAGACAGAGACTATGGCTACACCTTC. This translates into CASSVDRDYGYTF.

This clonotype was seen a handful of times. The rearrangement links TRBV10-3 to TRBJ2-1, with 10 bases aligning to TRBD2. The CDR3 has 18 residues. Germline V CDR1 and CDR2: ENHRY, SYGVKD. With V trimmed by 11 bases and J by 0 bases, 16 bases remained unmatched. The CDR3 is CAWRGLAGGHSSYNEQFF. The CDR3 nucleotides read TGTGCCTGGAGAGGGTTAGCGGGAGGCCACAGCTCCTACAATGAGCAGTTCTTC.

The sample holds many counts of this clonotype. CDR3 amino acids: CSARDGGGTYNEQFF. CDR3 nucleotides: TGCAGTGCTAGAGATGGTGGCGGGACCTACAATGAGCAGTTCTTC. The J gene is TRBJ2-1, the V gene TRBV20-1; D might be TRBD2 (6 bases). CDR1 is DFQATT and CDR2 is SNEGSKA in the germline V gene (reference sequence). With 0 bases removed from V and 2 bases from J, the gap between germline ends came to 11 bases. The CDR3 extends over 15 amino acids.